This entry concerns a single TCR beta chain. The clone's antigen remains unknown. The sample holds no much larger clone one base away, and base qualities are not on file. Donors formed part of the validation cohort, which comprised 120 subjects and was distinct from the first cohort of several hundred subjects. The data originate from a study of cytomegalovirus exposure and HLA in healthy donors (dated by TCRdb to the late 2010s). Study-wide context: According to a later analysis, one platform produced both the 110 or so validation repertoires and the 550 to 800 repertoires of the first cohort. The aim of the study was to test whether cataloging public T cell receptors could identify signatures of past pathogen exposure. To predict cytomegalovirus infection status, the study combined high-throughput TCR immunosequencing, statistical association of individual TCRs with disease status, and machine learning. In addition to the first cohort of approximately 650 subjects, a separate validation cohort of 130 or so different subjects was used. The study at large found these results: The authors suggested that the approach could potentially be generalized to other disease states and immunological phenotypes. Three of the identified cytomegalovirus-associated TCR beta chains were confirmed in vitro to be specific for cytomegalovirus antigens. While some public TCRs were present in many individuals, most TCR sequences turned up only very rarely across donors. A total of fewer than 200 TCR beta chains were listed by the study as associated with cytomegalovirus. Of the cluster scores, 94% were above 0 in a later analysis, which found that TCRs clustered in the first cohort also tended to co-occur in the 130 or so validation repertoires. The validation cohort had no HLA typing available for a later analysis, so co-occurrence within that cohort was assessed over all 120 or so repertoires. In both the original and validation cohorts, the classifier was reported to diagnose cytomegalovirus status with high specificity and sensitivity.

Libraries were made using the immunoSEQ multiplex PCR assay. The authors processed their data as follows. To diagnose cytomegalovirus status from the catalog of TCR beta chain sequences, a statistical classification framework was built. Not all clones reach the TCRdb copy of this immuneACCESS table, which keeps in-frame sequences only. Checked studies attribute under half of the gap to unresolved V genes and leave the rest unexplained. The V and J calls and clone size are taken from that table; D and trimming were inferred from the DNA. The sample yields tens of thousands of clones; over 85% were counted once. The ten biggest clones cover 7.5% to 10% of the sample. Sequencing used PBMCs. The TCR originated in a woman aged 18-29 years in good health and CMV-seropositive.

The CDR3 amino acid sequence is: CASSSGLADSYEQYF. DNA sequence: TGTGCCAGCAGTTCGGGACTAGCGGACTCCTACGAGCAGTACTTC. The chain links TRBV6-5 with TRBJ2-7; TRBD2 matches 11 bases in the middle. CDR1 and CDR2, per the germline V gene, are MNHEY and SVGAGI. The CDR3 measures 15 amino acids from cysteine to phenylalanine. The CDR3 DNA has 45 bases and is translated from base 1. V and J are trimmed by 4 bases and 0 bases, and the gene matches miss 2 bases of the junction.